This is a list of T cell receptor beta chains from one sample in a study of T cell repertoires in cytomegalovirus infection. TCRdb independently ran MiXCR on the reads; one entry per CDR3 protein. Here the sample spans approximately 500,000 distinct CDR3 sequences, approximately 15% being singletons. Material: CD8+ T cells from PBMCs. The source of these receptors is a human donor in good health (CMV status not recorded). Some clones in this sample may be carry-over from other donors' samples. CDR3s include the opening cysteine and the closing phenylalanine or tryptophan. The order of the fields is J gene, clone size, V gene, D gene, CDR3 protein, CDR3 DNA. The D gene is left open where the match is weak. The listing skips clone size in some rows; elsewhere it reads once, few, many or a size class.

J gene: TRBJ2-1
clone size: -
V gene: TRBV19
D gene: TRBD1
CDR3 protein: CASSIRDREHNEQFF
CDR3 DNA: TGTGCCAGTAGTATTAGGGACAGGGAACATAATGAGCAGTTCTTC

J gene: TRBJ1-5
clone size: few
V gene: TRBV27
D gene: -
CDR3 protein: CASRQGSLGQPQHF
CDR3 DNA: TGTGCCAGCAGGCAGGGCTCTTTGGGGCAGCCCCAGCATTTT

J gene: TRBJ2-7
clone size: -
V gene: TRBV3-1
D gene: -
CDR3 protein: CASSQDPTDHEQYF
CDR3 DNA: TGTGCCAGCAGCCAAGATCCTACTGATCACGAGCAGTACTTC

J gene: TRBJ1-5
clone size: many
V gene: TRBV7-6
D gene: -
CDR3 protein: CASSPRGGAPHNQPQHF
CDR3 DNA: TGTGCCAGCAGCCCGCGGGGAGGGGCCCCACACAATCAGCCCCAGCATTTT

J gene: TRBJ1-1
clone size: many
V gene: TRBV6-1
D gene: -
CDR3 protein: CASSVGNRFNTEAFF
CDR3 DNA: TGTGCCAGCAGTGTTGGGAACAGATTTAACACTGAAGCTTTCTTT

J gene: TRBJ1-6
clone size: few
V gene: TRBV9
D gene: -
CDR3 protein: CASSVGAAESYNSPLHF
CDR3 DNA: TGTGCCAGCAGCGTAGGGGCAGCCGAATCCTATAATTCACCCCTCCACTTT

J gene: TRBJ2-7
clone size: -
V gene: TRBV10-2
D gene: -
CDR3 protein: CASSEDEGNYYEQYF
CDR3 DNA: TGCGCCAGCAGTGAGGACGAGGGGAATTACTACGAGCAGTACTTC

J gene: TRBJ1-2
clone size: many
V gene: TRBV4-2
D gene: TRBD1
CDR3 protein: CASSQVGTELYYGYTF
CDR3 DNA: TGTGCCAGCAGCCAAGTTGGGACAGAGCTATACTATGGCTACACCTTC

J gene: TRBJ1-1
clone size: many
V gene: TRBV19
D gene: -
CDR3 protein: CASILVGTEGVNTEAFF
CDR3 DNA: TGTGCCAGTATCCTTGTAGGTACTGAGGGGGTCAACACTGAAGCTTTCTTT

J gene: TRBJ1-1
clone size: many
V gene: TRBV7-6
D gene: -
CDR3 protein: CASSDTQNTEAFF
CDR3 DNA: TGTGCCAGCAGCGACACCCAGAACACTGAAGCTTTCTTT

J gene: TRBJ2-2
clone size: many
V gene: TRBV12-3/TRBV12-4
D gene: -
CDR3 protein: CASSLETGELFF
CDR3 DNA: TGTGCCAGCAGTTTGGAGACCGGGGAGCTGTTTTTT

J gene: TRBJ2-7
clone size: many
V gene: TRBV7-3
D gene: -
CDR3 protein: CASSPDGDSYEQYF
CDR3 DNA: TGTGCCAGCAGCCCAGACGGGGATTCCTACGAGCAGTACTTC

J gene: TRBJ1-2
clone size: -
V gene: TRBV12-3/TRBV12-4
D gene: -
CDR3 protein: CASRTALGTGNYGYTF
CDR3 DNA: TGTGCCAGCAGGACAGCATTGGGTACAGGGAACTATGGCTACACCTTC

J gene: TRBJ1-6
clone size: few
V gene: TRBV9
D gene: -
CDR3 protein: CASSPGGGSLNSPLHF
CDR3 DNA: TGTGCCAGCAGCCCGGGGGGTGGCAGCCTCAATTCACCCCTCCACTTT

J gene: TRBJ2-1
clone size: many
V gene: TRBV7-3
D gene: -
CDR3 protein: CASSQSGGGNNEQFF
CDR3 DNA: TGTGCCAGCAGTCAATCCGGGGGTGGGAACAATGAGCAGTTCTTC

J gene: TRBJ2-1
clone size: -
V gene: TRBV27
D gene: -
CDR3 protein: CASSLVKAGDYNEQFF
CDR3 DNA: TGTGCCAGCAGTTTGGTTAAGGCCGGAGACTACAATGAGCAGTTCTTC

J gene: TRBJ2-7
clone size: -
V gene: TRBV20-1
D gene: TRBD1
CDR3 protein: CSARTGREQYF
CDR3 DNA: TGCAGTGCGCGGACAGGGAGGGAGCAGTACTTC

J gene: TRBJ1-3
clone size: many
V gene: TRBV12-3/TRBV12-4
D gene: -
CDR3 protein: CASSPQGGGNTIYF
CDR3 DNA: TGTGCCAGCAGCCCACAGGGTGGTGGAAACACCATATATTTT

J gene: TRBJ2-2
clone size: many
V gene: TRBV7-9
D gene: -
CDR3 protein: CASSSRQGTGELFF
CDR3 DNA: TGTGCCAGCAGCTCCCGGCAGGGTACCGGGGAGCTGTTTTTT

J gene: TRBJ1-4
clone size: many
V gene: TRBV7-8
D gene: TRBD1
CDR3 protein: CASSLEGGFTNEKLFF
CDR3 DNA: TGTGCCAGCAGCTTAGAAGGGGGCTTCACGAATGAAAAACTGTTTTTT

J gene: TRBJ1-1
clone size: many
V gene: TRBV6-5
D gene: -
CDR3 protein: CASSYSTGNTEAFF
CDR3 DNA: TGTGCCAGCAGTTACTCGACAGGGAACACTGAAGCTTTCTTT

J gene: TRBJ2-2
clone size: many
V gene: TRBV7-9
D gene: TRBD2
CDR3 protein: CASSLRNQTSGNTGELFF
CDR3 DNA: TGTGCCAGCAGCTTAAGAAATCAGACTAGCGGAAACACCGGGGAGCTGTTTTTT

J gene: TRBJ2-5
clone size: -
V gene: TRBV12-3/TRBV12-4
D gene: TRBD2
CDR3 protein: CASSGTGGIQETQYF
CDR3 DNA: TGTGCCAGCTCTGGTACGGGAGGAATACAAGAGACCCAGTACTTC

J gene: TRBJ1-1
clone size: -
V gene: TRBV7-9
D gene: TRBD1
CDR3 protein: CASSFQGVRTEAFF
CDR3 DNA: TGTGCCAGCAGCTTCCAGGGGGTCAGGACTGAAGCTTTCTTT

J gene: TRBJ2-5
clone size: medium-sized
V gene: TRBV18
D gene: TRBD1
CDR3 protein: CASSSGQGETQYF
CDR3 DNA: TGTGCCAGCTCATCCGGACAGGGAGAGACCCAGTACTTC

J gene: TRBJ2-1
clone size: -
V gene: TRBV29-1
D gene: -
CDR3 protein: CSVVPWYNEQFF
CDR3 DNA: TGCAGCGTTGTCCCATGGTACAATGAGCAGTTCTTC

J gene: TRBJ1-3
clone size: -
V gene: TRBV15
D gene: -
CDR3 protein: CATSRVRRGFSGNTIYF
CDR3 DNA: TGTGCCACCAGCAGAGTCCGCAGGGGTTTCTCTGGAAACACCATATATTTT

J gene: TRBJ1-1
clone size: many
V gene: TRBV4-1
D gene: -
CDR3 protein: CASSQATRMNTEAFF
CDR3 DNA: TGCGCCAGCAGCCAGGCAACGCGGATGAACACTGAAGCTTTCTTT

J gene: TRBJ1-1
clone size: -
V gene: TRBV19
D gene: -
CDR3 protein: CASSTGAGEFF
CDR3 DNA: TGTGCCAGTAGTACAGGGGCCGGAGAGTTCTTT

J gene: TRBJ1-5
clone size: -
V gene: TRBV12-3/TRBV12-4
D gene: -
CDR3 protein: CASSFIGSNQPQHF
CDR3 DNA: TGTGCCAGCAGTTTTATTGGTAGCAATCAGCCCCAGCATTTT

J gene: TRBJ2-1
clone size: -
V gene: TRBV15
D gene: -
CDR3 protein: CATSRDRGGGREQFF
CDR3 DNA: TGTGCCACCAGCAGAGATAGGGGGGGGGGCCGGGAGCAGTTCTTC

J gene: TRBJ2-7
clone size: many
V gene: TRBV19
D gene: -
CDR3 protein: CASSQGGDPSYEQYF
CDR3 DNA: TGTGCCAGTAGTCAGGGGGGAGACCCCTCCTACGAGCAGTACTTC

J gene: TRBJ2-1
clone size: -
V gene: TRBV27
D gene: -
CDR3 protein: CASREPEGGQFF
CDR3 DNA: TGTGCCAGCAGGGAGCCGGAGGGGGGGCAGTTCTTC

J gene: TRBJ2-7
clone size: many
V gene: TRBV7-2
D gene: TRBD2
CDR3 protein: CASSRLAGGSHEQYF
CDR3 DNA: TGTGCCAGCAGCAGACTAGCGGGAGGCTCCCACGAGCAGTACTTC

J gene: TRBJ2-1
clone size: few
V gene: TRBV29-1
D gene: -
CDR3 protein: CSVDPENYEQFF
CDR3 DNA: TGCAGCGTTGACCCAGAAAACTATGAGCAGTTCTTC

J gene: TRBJ2-5
clone size: many
V gene: TRBV11-3
D gene: TRBD2
CDR3 protein: CASSLDGTSGRTETQYF
CDR3 DNA: TGTGCCAGCAGCTTAGATGGTACTAGCGGGAGAACAGAGACCCAGTACTTC

J gene: TRBJ1-2
clone size: few
V gene: TRBV18
D gene: -
CDR3 protein: CASSPTGGGDYGYTF
CDR3 DNA: TGTGCCAGCTCACCGACCGGCGGAGGGGACTATGGCTACACCTTC

J gene: TRBJ2-7
clone size: -
V gene: TRBV10-3
D gene: -
CDR3 protein: CAISESGDEQYF
CDR3 DNA: TGTGCCATCAGTGAGTCGGGGGACGAGCAGTACTTC

J gene: TRBJ2-1
clone size: many
V gene: TRBV10-3
D gene: TRBD2
CDR3 protein: CAISEPTSAGEQFF
CDR3 DNA: TGTGCCATCAGTGAGCCAACTAGCGCAGGAGAGCAGTTCTTC

J gene: TRBJ2-2
clone size: few
V gene: TRBV11-2
D gene: TRBD2
CDR3 protein: CASSLPLAGGANTGELFF
CDR3 DNA: TGTGCCAGCAGCTTACCTCTAGCGGGGGGAGCGAACACCGGGGAGCTGTTTTTT

J gene: TRBJ1-2
clone size: -
V gene: TRBV27
D gene: -
CDR3 protein: CASTDGETHGYTF
CDR3 DNA: TGTGCCAGCACCGACGGAGAGACCCATGGCTACACCTTC

J gene: TRBJ2-1
clone size: -
V gene: TRBV20-1
D gene: TRBD2
CDR3 protein: CSATERGSGRREQFF
CDR3 DNA: TGCAGTGCTACCGAGAGGGGTAGCGGGAGGAGGGAGCAGTTCTTC

J gene: TRBJ2-5
clone size: -
V gene: TRBV9
D gene: TRBD2
CDR3 protein: CASSVGLAGVETQYF
CDR3 DNA: TGTGCCAGCAGCGTCGGCCTAGCGGGAGTGGAGACCCAGTACTTC

J gene: TRBJ1-6
clone size: -
V gene: TRBV20-1
D gene: -
CDR3 protein: CSARDRDGVGGSPLHF
CDR3 DNA: TGCAGTGCTAGAGATCGGGACGGGGTCGGGGGGTCACCCCTCCACTTT

J gene: TRBJ1-6
clone size: many
V gene: TRBV7-2
D gene: -
CDR3 protein: CASSPRGSSYNSPLHF
CDR3 DNA: TGTGCCAGCAGCCCCAGGGGAAGCTCCTATAATTCACCCCTCCACTTT

J gene: TRBJ1-2
clone size: -
V gene: TRBV11-2
D gene: -
CDR3 protein: CASSLYGVGNYGYTF
CDR3 DNA: TGTGCCAGCAGCTTGTACGGGGTTGGCAACTATGGCTACACCTTC

J gene: TRBJ2-7
clone size: many
V gene: TRBV27
D gene: -
CDR3 protein: CASSLRDFPYEQYF
CDR3 DNA: TGTGCCAGCAGTTTACGGGACTTCCCCTACGAGCAGTACTTC

J gene: TRBJ2-1
clone size: few
V gene: TRBV5-1
D gene: TRBD2
CDR3 protein: CASSPRRLAGNDEQFF
CDR3 DNA: TGCGCCAGCAGCCCAAGGAGACTAGCCGGTAACGATGAGCAGTTCTTC

J gene: TRBJ2-2
clone size: few
V gene: TRBV7-9
D gene: -
CDR3 protein: CASSTGSGELFF
CDR3 DNA: TGTGCCAGCTCAACGGGGTCCGGGGAGCTGTTTTTT

J gene: TRBJ2-3
clone size: -
V gene: TRBV29-1
D gene: TRBD2
CDR3 protein: CSLRGFLAGATDTQYF
CDR3 DNA: TGCAGCCTTAGGGGCTTTTTAGCGGGAGCTACAGATACGCAGTATTTT

J gene: TRBJ2-1
clone size: few
V gene: TRBV12-3/TRBV12-4
D gene: -
CDR3 protein: CASSLGQALSHEQFF
CDR3 DNA: TGTGCCAGCAGTTTAGGCCAGGCTCTAAGTCATGAGCAGTTCTTC

J gene: TRBJ1-6
clone size: -
V gene: TRBV27
D gene: -
CDR3 protein: CASSPDRNSPLHF
CDR3 DNA: TGTGCCAGCAGTCCCGACAGGAATTCACCCCTCCACTTT

J gene: TRBJ2-5
clone size: -
V gene: TRBV7-8
D gene: TRBD1
CDR3 protein: CASSLVGDRVKETKYF
CDR3 DNA: TGTGCAAGCAGCTTAGTCGGGGACAGGGTAAAAGAGACCAAGTACTTC

J gene: TRBJ2-1
clone size: -
V gene: TRBV4-2
D gene: -
CDR3 protein: CASSPQAPGEQFF
CDR3 DNA: TGTGCCAGCAGCCCACAGGCCCCCGGGGAGCAGTTCTTC

J gene: TRBJ2-7
clone size: -
V gene: TRBV5-4
D gene: -
CDR3 protein: CASSWGEYEQYF
CDR3 DNA: TGTGCCAGCAGCTGGGGGGAGTACGAGCAGTACTTC